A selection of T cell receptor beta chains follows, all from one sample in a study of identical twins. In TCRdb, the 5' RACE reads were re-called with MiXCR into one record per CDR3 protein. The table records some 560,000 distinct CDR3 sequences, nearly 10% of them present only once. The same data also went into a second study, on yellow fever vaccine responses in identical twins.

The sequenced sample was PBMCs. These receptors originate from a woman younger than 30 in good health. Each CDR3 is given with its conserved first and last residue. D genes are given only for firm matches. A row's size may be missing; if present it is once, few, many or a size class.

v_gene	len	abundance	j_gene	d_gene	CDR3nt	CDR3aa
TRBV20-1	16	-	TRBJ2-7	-	TGCAGTGCTAGAGATTCAGACAGGAGCCTTACCTACGAGCAGTACTTC	CSARDSDRSLTYEQYF
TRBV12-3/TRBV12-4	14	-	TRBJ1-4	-	TGTGCCAGCAGTTTAGGGACACCTAATGAAAAACTGTTTTTT	CASSLGTPNEKLFF
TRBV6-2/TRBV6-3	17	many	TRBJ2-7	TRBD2	TGTGCCAGCAGTTCCCAGGCGGGGGGACTGAGAACCTACGAGCAGTACTTC	CASSSQAGGLRTYEQYF
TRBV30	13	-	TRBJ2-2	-	TGTGCCTGGAGTGTAAGAGGATCCGGGGAGCTGTTTTTT	CAWSVRGSGELFF
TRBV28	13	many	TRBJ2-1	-	TGTGCCAGCAGTTTAGTTAGTATAAATGAGCAGTTCTTC	CASSLVSINEQFF
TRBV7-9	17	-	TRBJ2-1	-	TGTGCCAGCAGGATGGAACAGGGACCACGGGGTGGGAATGAGCAGTTCTTC	CASRMEQGPRGGNEQFF
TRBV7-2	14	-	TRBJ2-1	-	TGTGCCAGCAGCTTAGTTTCGGGGGTAAATGAGCAGTTCTTC	CASSLVSGVNEQFF
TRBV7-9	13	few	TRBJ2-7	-	TGTGCCAGCAGCTCCGAACAGGGCCACGAGCAGTACTTC	CASSSEQGHEQYF
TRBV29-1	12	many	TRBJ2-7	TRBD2	TGCAGCGTATCTAGCGGGAGCTACGAGCAGTACTTC	CSVSSGSYEQYF
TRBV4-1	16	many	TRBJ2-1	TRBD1	TGCGCCAGCAGCCAAGCCGACAGGGCAGATTACAATGAGCAGTTCTTC	CASSQADRADYNEQFF
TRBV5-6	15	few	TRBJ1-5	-	TGTGCCAGCAGTTTCAGGGGTTTGAGCAATCAGCCCCAGCATTTT	CASSFRGLSNQPQHF
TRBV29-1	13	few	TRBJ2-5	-	TGCAGCGTTGTTACAGGGCCCAAAGAGACCCAGTACTTC	CSVVTGPKETQYF
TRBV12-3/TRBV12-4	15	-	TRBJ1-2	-	TGTGCCAGCACCGTTAGCGTATCCCAGAACTATGGCTACACCTTC	CASTVSVSQNYGYTF
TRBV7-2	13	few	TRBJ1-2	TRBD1	TGTGCCAGCAGCCCGCTGACAGGGGCTGGCTACACCTTC	CASSPLTGAGYTF
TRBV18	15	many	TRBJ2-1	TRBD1	TGTGCCAGCTCACTCAGACAGGGGAAGGTCAATGAGCAGTTCTTC	CASSLRQGKVNEQFF
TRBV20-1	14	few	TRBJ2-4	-	TGCAGTGCTAGAGATAGGGGGTTCAAAAACATTCAGTACTTC	CSARDRGFKNIQYF
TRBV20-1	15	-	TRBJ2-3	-	TGCAGTGCTAGAGATTTGGACGGATCCACAGATACGCAGTATTTT	CSARDLDGSTDTQYF
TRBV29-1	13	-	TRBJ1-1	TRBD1	TGCAGCGCCCCAGGACAGGAGGAGACTGAAGCTTTCTTT	CSAPGQEETEAFF
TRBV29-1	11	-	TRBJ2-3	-	TGCAGCGTAGGACCGCAGGATACGCAGTATTTT	CSVGPQDTQYF
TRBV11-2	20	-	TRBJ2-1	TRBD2	TGTGCCAGCAGCTTAATCGGCCCTAGCGGGGGAAGTAGGGCGAGAAATGAGCAGTTCTTC	CASSLIGPSGGSRARNEQFF
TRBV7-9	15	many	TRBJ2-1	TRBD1	TGTGCCAGCAGCTTTATGGTGGACAGGGTGTATGAGCAGTTCTTC	CASSFMVDRVYEQFF
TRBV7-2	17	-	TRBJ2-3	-	TGTGCCAGCAGCCCCTTGGGGGGACGGACTTACGCAGATACGCAGTATTTT	CASSPLGGRTYADTQYF
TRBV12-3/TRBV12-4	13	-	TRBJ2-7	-	TGTGCCAGCAGTTGGGAGACACTCGACGAGCAGTACTTC	CASSWETLDEQYF
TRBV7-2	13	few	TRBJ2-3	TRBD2	TGTGCCAGCGGGAGGGCAGGGTTTTCGTCGCAGTATTTT	CASGRAGFSSQYF
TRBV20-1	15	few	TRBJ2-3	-	TGCAGTGCTAGAGGTCTACAGGGAAAAGAAGATACGCAGTATTTT	CSARGLQGKEDTQYF
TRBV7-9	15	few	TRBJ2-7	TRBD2	TGTGCCAGCAGCTTAGTGGCTAGCGGGAGCTACGAGCAGTACTTC	CASSLVASGSYEQYF
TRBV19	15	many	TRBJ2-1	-	TGTGCCTCCAAGCCCTTAGGAGAATCCTACAATGAGCAGTTCTTC	CASKPLGESYNEQFF
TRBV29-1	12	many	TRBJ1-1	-	TGCAGCGTGGGGAAGATGAACACTGAAGCTTTCTTT	CSVGKMNTEAFF
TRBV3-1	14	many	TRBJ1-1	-	TGTGCCAGCAGCCAAGATCTCAGTTACAGGGAAGCTTTCTTT	CASSQDLSYREAFF
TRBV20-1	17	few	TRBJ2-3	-	TGCAGTGCTAGGGCCCCGTGGGCGGGGAGAAACTCAGATACGCAGTATTTT	CSARAPWAGRNSDTQYF
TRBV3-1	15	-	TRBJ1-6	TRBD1	TGTGCCAGCAGCCAAGGGGACAGGGGCAATTCACCCCTCCACTTT	CASSQGDRGNSPLHF
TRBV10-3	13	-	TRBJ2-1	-	TGTGCCATCAATGGGGGCTTCTACAATGAGCAGTTCTTC	CAINGGFYNEQFF
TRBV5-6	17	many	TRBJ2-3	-	TGTGCCAGCAGCTTAGCACTAGAGGGGCACAGCACAGATACGCAGTATTTT	CASSLALEGHSTDTQYF
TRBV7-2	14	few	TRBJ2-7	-	TGTGCCAGCAGCTTAGGGGCTCGCACGGACGAGCAGTACTTC	CASSLGARTDEQYF
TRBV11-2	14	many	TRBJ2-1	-	TGTGCCAGCAGCTTAGACGGGCCGTACAATGAGCAGTTCTTC	CASSLDGPYNEQFF
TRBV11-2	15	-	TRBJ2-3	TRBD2	TGTGCCAGCAGACCACTTAGCGGGGGCGAGGATACGCAGTATTTT	CASRPLSGGEDTQYF
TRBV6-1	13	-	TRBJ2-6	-	TGTGCCAGCAGGTCCGTTGGGGCCAACGTCCTGACTTTC	CASRSVGANVLTF
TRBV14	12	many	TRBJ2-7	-	TGTGCCAGCAGCCCCTCAGGTCTCGAGCAGTACTTC	CASSPSGLEQYF
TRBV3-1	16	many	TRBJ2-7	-	TGTGCCAGCAGCCCATTCTGGGCAGGGGAGCTTTACGAGCAGTACTTC	CASSPFWAGELYEQYF
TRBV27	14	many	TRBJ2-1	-	TGTGCCAGCAGTTTAGGGCTAGGGAACTATGAGCAGTTCTTC	CASSLGLGNYEQFF
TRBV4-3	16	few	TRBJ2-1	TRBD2	TGCGCCAGCAGCCAAGAAGGGCTAGCGGGAGAATTTGAGCAGTTCTTC	CASSQEGLAGEFEQFF
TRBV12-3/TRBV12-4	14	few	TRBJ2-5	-	TGTGCCAGCAGTTTAGTGGGGAACCAAGAGACCCAGTACTTC	CASSLVGNQETQYF
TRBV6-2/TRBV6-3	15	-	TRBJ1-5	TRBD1	TGTGCCAGCAGACAGACAGGGCTTAGCAATCAGCCCCAGCATTTT	CASRQTGLSNQPQHF
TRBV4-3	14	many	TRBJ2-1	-	TGCGCCAGCAGCCAACAACCGCAGGGTTTAGAGCAGTTCTTC	CASSQQPQGLEQFF
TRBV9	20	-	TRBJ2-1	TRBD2	TGTACCAGCAGCGTAGGGGAGAGGGGGACTAGCGGGAGCATTAATGGTGAGCAGTTCTTC	CTSSVGERGTSGSINGEQFF
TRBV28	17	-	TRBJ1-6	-	TGTGCCAGCAGTTTTTGGACGGGGGCGGTTGGAAATTCACCCCTCCACTTT	CASSFWTGAVGNSPLHF
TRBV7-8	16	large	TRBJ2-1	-	TGTGCCAGCAGCCAAGACAGTTCCCTCTCCTACAATGAGCAGTTCTTC	CASSQDSSLSYNEQFF
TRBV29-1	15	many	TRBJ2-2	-	TGCAGCGCCGCCGAGGGACGGTCGAACACCGGGGAGCTGTTTTTT	CSAAEGRSNTGELFF
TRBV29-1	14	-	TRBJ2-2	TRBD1	TGCAGCGCTGGACAGGGGGCGCAAGCCGGGGAGCTGTTTTTT	CSAGQGAQAGELFF
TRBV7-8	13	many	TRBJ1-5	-	TGTGCCAGCAGCCCAGGGGACAATCAGCCCCAGCATTTT	CASSPGDNQPQHF
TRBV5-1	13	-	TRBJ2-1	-	TGCGCCAGCAGCGCAGACTACCTCGGGGAGCAGTTCTTC	CASSADYLGEQFF
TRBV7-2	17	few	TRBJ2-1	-	TGTGCCAGCAGCTTTTCACTAGTACGGGCCCCCTACAATGAGCAGTTCTTC	CASSFSLVRAPYNEQFF
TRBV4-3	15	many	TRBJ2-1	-	TGCGCCAGCAGCCCCCAGGACTTTCGTAACAATGAGCAGTTCTTC	CASSPQDFRNNEQFF
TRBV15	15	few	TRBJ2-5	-	TGTGCCACCAGCGATCTTGGGGGGGGCCGGGAGACCCAGTACTTC	CATSDLGGGRETQYF
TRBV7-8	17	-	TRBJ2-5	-	TGTGCCAGCAGCTTAGGCCTCCGGGAAGTAAGCCAAGAGACCCAGTACTTC	CASSLGLREVSQETQYF